The clone carrying this T cell receptor beta chain turned up a few times. The sample is drawn from a study of CD8+ T cells in alopecia areata. CDR3 length: 11 residues. Trimming took 6 bases from V and 5 from J, leaving 11 bases between them. Germline CDR1 is DFQATT and CDR2 is SNEGSKA (reference sequence). The authors extracted RNA and reverse transcribed it into cDNA as the sequencing template. Data came from immunoSEQ multiplex PCR; TCRdb stores just in-frame clones and leaves some out. The data show 190,000 or so clones, with about 60% seen just once and roughly 12% held by the top ten. The treatment here: oral pan-JAK inhibitor, 5-10 mg twice daily.

This sequence joins TRBV20-1 and TRBJ2-7; D not resolved. This sequence originates from a human donor with alopecia areata. The material sequenced was CD8+ T cells sorted from blood, taken at week 24, from a patient treated with tofacitinib. Here the CDR3 DNA reads TGCAGTGCATACTACTTGGACGAGCAGTACTTC. Its protein product is CSAYYLDEQYF.